A selection of T cell receptor beta chains follows, all from one sample in a study of cytotoxic CD8 clonotypes in ibrutinib-treated CLL. The protocol was immunoSEQ multiplex PCR, while the TCRdb copy is restricted to in-frame clones and leaves out a portion. Here the sample spans about 130,000 clones, around three quarters being singletons. The sample here was PBMCs, taken after 12 months of ibrutinib treatment. The receptors were gathered from a human donor with chronic lymphocytic leukemia. CDR3s include the opening cysteine and the closing phenylalanine or tryptophan. D genes are given only for firm matches. Not every row has a clone size; where given, it reads once, few, many or a size class.

j_call d_call clone_size v_call cdr3_aa cdr3_nt
TRBJ1-2 TRBD1 . TRBV27 CASSVRGQGFDYGYTF TGTGCCAGCAGTGTCAGAGGACAGGGTTTTGACTATGGCTACACCTTC
TRBJ2-3 TRBD2 once TRBV18 CASSPGLAGGSDTQYF TGTGCCAGCTCACCGGGACTAGCGGGAGGATCTGATACGCAGTATTTT
TRBJ1-3 . . TRBV7-2 CASSLVGPPSGNTIYF TGTGCCAGCAGCTTAGTTGGTCCGCCCTCTGGAAACACCATATATTTT
TRBJ2-7 TRBD2 once TRBV19 CASSGAGPSYEQYF TGTGCCAGTAGTGGAGCGGGACCCTCCTACGAGCAGTACTTC
TRBJ2-7 TRBD1 . TRBV7-3 CASSTGGDEQYF TGTGCCAGCAGCACAGGGGGTGATGAGCAGTACTTC
TRBJ2-6 TRBD1 . TRBV5-1 CASSLARTGGPGANVLTF TGCGCCAGCAGCTTGGCTAGGACAGGGGGACCCGGGGCCAACGTCCTGACTTTC
TRBJ2-1 . . TRBV1 CTSSQDSLASYNEQFF TGCACCAGCAGCCAAGATAGTCTAGCCTCCTACAATGAGCAGTTCTTC
TRBJ2-1 . . TRBV7-8 CASSPGLRQDYNEQFF TGTGCCAGCAGCCCAGGTCTGAGACAGGACTACAATGAGCAGTTCTTC
TRBJ2-3 TRBD2 . TRBV6-5 CASSSPGLAEYTQYF TGTGCCAGCAGTTCACCGGGACTAGCGGAGTATACGCAGTATTTT
TRBJ1-2 TRBD1 . TRBV18 CASSPGQGGYTF TGTGCCAGCTCACCCGGACAGGGAGGCTACACCTTC
TRBJ2-1 TRBD1 . TRBV9 CASSSRTGYNEQFF TGTGCCAGCAGCTCCCGGACAGGCTACAATGAGCAGTTCTTC
TRBJ1-4 TRBD1 . TRBV4-3 CASSRRSTGGNEKLFF TGCGCCAGCAGCCGAAGGTCGACAGGGGGCAATGAAAAACTGTTTTTT
TRBJ2-1 . . TRBV6-6 CATDGGGGNEQFF TGTGCCACTGACGGGGGAGGCGGCAATGAGCAGTTCTTC
TRBJ1-2 . . TRBV2 CASSERSVGYTF TGTGCCAGCAGTGAACGGAGTGTTGGCTACACCTTC
TRBJ2-7 . . TRBV6-5 CASSSASSTYEQYF TGTGCCAGCAGTTCGGCCAGTTCTACTTACGAGCAGTACTTC
TRBJ2-7 TRBD2 few TRBV5-1 CASRLRLAGDEQYF TGCGCCAGCAGATTACGGCTAGCGGGAGACGAGCAGTACTTC
TRBJ2-3 . . TRBV4-3 CASSQGLPDTQYF TGCGCCAGCAGCCAAGGTCTCCCAGATACGCAGTATTTT
TRBJ2-7 . . TRBV9 CASSVGGTGKQYF TGTGCCAGCAGCGTCGGAGGAACAGGGAAGCAGTACTTC
TRBJ2-2 . . TRBV11-2 CASKNRDPLGTGELFF TGTGCCAGCAAGAACCGGGACCCCCTGGGTACCGGGGAGCTGTTTTTT
TRBJ2-5 . . TRBV29-1 CSNRGVGSQETQYF TGCAGCAATAGGGGGGTGGGCAGCCAAGAGACCCAGTACTTC
TRBJ2-3 . . TRBV18 CASSPSGSGTDTQYF TGTGCCAGCTCACCGTCAGGTTCTGGCACAGATACGCAGTATTTT
TRBJ2-6 . . TRBV4-2 CASSQEGVRAGANVLTF TGTGCCAGCAGCCAAGAGGGAGTCAGGGCTGGGGCCAACGTCCTGACTTTC
TRBJ2-3 TRBD1 . TRBV2 CASSEAWGTDSTDTQYF TGTGCCAGCAGTGAAGCGTGGGGGACAGACAGCACAGATACGCAGTATTTT
TRBJ2-1 TRBD2 few TRBV30 CAWSETGLGNEQFF TGTGCCTGGAGTGAAACGGGACTAGGCAATGAGCAGTTCTTC
TRBJ2-2 . . TRBV5-4 CASRLSGATGELFF TGTGCCAGCAGATTGTCCGGGGCCACCGGGGAGCTGTTTTTT
TRBJ2-7 TRBD1 once TRBV28 CASSETTGLGYEQYF TGTGCCAGCAGTGAAACGACAGGGCTCGGGTACGAGCAGTACTTC
TRBJ1-5 . . TRBV6-6 CASSYRDKDQPQHF TGTGCCAGCAGTTACAGGGACAAGGATCAGCCCCAGCATTTT
TRBJ2-1 TRBD1 . TRBV27 CASSSGTGGTGEQFF TGTGCCAGCAGTTCCGGGACAGGGGGGACCGGTGAGCAGTTCTTC
TRBJ2-1 TRBD1 . TRBV18 CASSPSGGLGNEQFF TGTGCCAGCTCACCATCAGGGGGCTTGGGCAATGAGCAGTTCTTC
TRBJ2-3 TRBD2 . TRBV6-4 CASSETSGPADTQYF TGTGCCAGCAGTGAGACTAGCGGGCCCGCAGATACGCAGTATTTT
TRBJ2-1 TRBD2 . TRBV19 CASSMGLAGVGDEQFF TGTGCCAGTAGTATGGGACTAGCGGGAGTAGGCGATGAGCAGTTCTTC
TRBJ1-2 . . TRBV27 CASRKQDSRRGYTF TGTGCCAGCAGGAAACAGGATTCTAGGCGGGGCTACACCTTC
TRBJ2-4 TRBD2 few TRBV10-3 CATGLAGPLAKNIQYF TGTGCCACAGGACTAGCGGGACCGCTAGCCAAAAACATTCAGTACTTC
TRBJ2-3 . . TRBV9 CASSVPSGSTDTQYF TGTGCCAGCAGCGTACCCAGCGGGAGCACAGATACGCAGTATTTT
TRBJ2-6 . once TRBV4-1 CASSRPRGGTGGSGANVLTF TGCGCCAGCAGCCGACCCAGGGGGGGGACAGGTGGCTCTGGGGCCAACGTCCTGACTTTC
TRBJ1-3 . . TRBV6-5 CASSYRPGNTIYF TGTGCCAGCAGTTACCGGCCGGGAAACACCATATATTTT
TRBJ1-2 . . TRBV30 CAWSTGIYGYTF TGTGCCTGGAGCACAGGGATCTATGGCTACACCTTC
TRBJ2-1 TRBD1 . TRBV4-2 CASSPDPTGVGEQFF TGTGCCAGCAGCCCAGACCCGACAGGGGTTGGTGAGCAGTTCTTC
TRBJ2-7 TRBD2 . TRBV6-5 CASSFALAGGSYEQYF TGTGCCAGCAGTTTTGCACTAGCGGGAGGGTCCTACGAGCAGTACTTC
TRBJ2-1 TRBD2 . TRBV5-1 CASRTTPVTSGRAYEQFF TGCGCCAGCAGAACGACCCCAGTCACTAGCGGGAGGGCCTATGAGCAGTTCTTC
TRBJ1-2 . . TRBV11-3 CASSQTGSEGYTF TGTGCCAGCAGCCAAACAGGGAGTGAAGGCTACACCTTC
TRBJ2-7 TRBD2 . TRBV7-9 CASSWNGRPDLSYEQYF TGTGCCAGCAGCTGGAACGGGAGGCCTGATTTAAGCTACGAGCAGTACTTC
TRBJ2-7 TRBD1 . TRBV5-8 CASSLGTGTGSYEQYF TGTGCCAGCAGCTTGGGAACCGGGACAGGGTCCTACGAGCAGTACTTC
TRBJ2-1 TRBD1 . TRBV7-6 CASSARGQAYNEQFF TGTGCCAGCAGCGCCAGGGGACAGGCCTACAATGAGCAGTTCTTC
TRBJ2-5 . . TRBV11-2 CASSLSETQYF TGTGCCAGCAGCTTGTCAGAGACCCAGTACTTC
TRBJ1-2 . few TRBV19 CASSILGGGYTF TGTGCCAGTAGTATTCTTGGGGGTGGCTACACCTTC
TRBJ1-1 . . TRBV6-5 CASSDPGGYTEAFF TGTGCCAGCAGTGACCCCGGGGGGTACACTGAAGCTTTCTTT